Following are 27 T cell receptor beta chains from one sample sequenced in a study of T cell responses to AZD1222 COVID-19 vaccine. Here immunoSEQ multiplex PCR was the method, and the copy in TCRdb shows in-frame clones only, minus some. The sample has over 80,000 clones, 80% to 90% seen once; the top ten hold roughly 29%. The specimen comprised peripheral blood, sampled on day 0 of AZD1222 vaccination. The receptors shown here come from an adult in good health.

The chain is built from TRBV12-3 or TRBV12-4 and TRBJ1-1; TRBD1 matches at 7 bases. The CDR3 is 13 amino acids. V was pared by 5 bases and J by 7 bases, with 7 bases of the junction left unmatched. The CDR3 DNA follows: TGTGCCAGCAGTCGACAGGCAGGGGGTGAAGCTTTCTTT. Translating it yields CASSRQAGGEAFF.

The chain combines TRBV2 with TRBJ2-7; TRBD1 might be the D (6 bases). This CDR3 has 17 residues. Germline V gene sequence: CDR1 SNHLY, CDR2 FYNNEI. V was pared by 6 bases and J by 0 bases, with 21 bases between. CDR3 in amino acids: CASSPGWGPTSSYEQYF. DNA for the CDR3: TGTGCCAGCAGCCCTGGGTGGGGGCCAACTAGCTCCTACGAGCAGTACTTC.

The chain recombines TRBV6-4 with TRBJ2-5, with 8 bases aligning to TRBD1. Germline V CDR1 and CDR2: MRHNA, SNTAGT. The CDR3 has 15 residues. The trim removed 5 bases at V and 5 bases at J, leaving 10 bases unmatched. The CDR3, as DNA: TGTGCCAGCAGTCCCCAGGCAGGGGGCGGCGAGACCCAGTACTTC. This gives the protein CASSPQAGGGETQYF.

J is TRBJ1-3 and V is TRBV5-1, with no clear D. The CDR3 has 15 residues. The V end was cut by 4 bases, the J end by 0 bases, with 11 bases between. The V gene's germline CDR1 is SGHRS and CDR2 YFSETQ. Here the CDR3 DNA reads TGCGCCAGCAGCCCGGACGGGAGCTCTGGAAACACCATATATTTT. This gives the protein CASSPDGSSGNTIYF. Based on the CDR3 plus reference TRBV5-1 and TRBJ1-3, the full variable domain is KAGVTQTPRYLIKTRGQQVTLSCSPISGHRSVSWYQQTPGQGLQFLFEYFSETQRNKGNFPGRFSGRQFSNSRSEMNVSTLELGDSALYLCASSPDGSSGNTIYFGEGSWLTVV.

CDR3 amino acids: CAWSGTGGPGETQYF. The CDR3 DNA is TGTGCCTGGAGTGGTACAGGGGGCCCGGGGGAGACCCAGTACTTC. The chain employs TRBV30 and TRBJ2-5; 9 bases align to TRBD1. The CDR3 extends over 15 amino acids. The ends lost 1 base at V and 5 bases at J; junction bases unmatched: 8. CDR1 is GTSNPN and CDR2 is SVGIG in the germline V gene (reference sequence).

The chain couples TRBV4-1 to TRBJ2-7, with TRBD2 identical over 11 bases. CDR3 length: 15 residues. The V segment lost 5 bases and the J segment 4 bases; nucleotides outside the gene matches: 7. The V gene's germline CDR1 is MGHRA and CDR2 YSYEKL. CDR3 DNA sequence: TGCGCCAGCAGCTTACCGACTAGCGGGAAGTACGAGCAGTACTTC. Protein sequence: CASSLPTSGKYEQYF.

The J gene is TRBJ2-7, the V gene TRBV28; 9 bases match TRBD2. V shed 7 bases and J 7 bases; nucleotides not matched to a gene: 14. Germline V gives CDR1 MDHEN, CDR2 SYDVKM. The CDR3 has 15 residues. CDR3 in DNA: TGTGCCAGCACCCCCGCGGGTAGCGGGAGTAGGGAGCAGTACTTC. Its protein is CASTPAGSGSREQYF.

Written as DNA, the CDR3 is TGTGCCAGCAGTTTTCCCGAGGGGACAGGGGGATACGAGCAGTACTTC. It specifies CASSFPEGTGGYEQYF. This chain joins TRBV28 and TRBJ2-7; 11 nucleotides line up with TRBD1. The CDR3 sequence is 16 residues long. The V gene's germline CDR1 is MDHEN and CDR2 SYDVKM. V lost 3 bases to trimming and J lost 4 bases; unmatched junction nucleotides: 8.

The count of this clone is one. J is TRBJ2-3 and V is TRBV7-2; no firm D call. CDR3 size: 15 residues. Germline CDR1 and CDR2: SGHTA and FQGNSA. Trimming removed 5 bases at V and 3 bases at J, with 15 bases between. In nucleotides, the CDR3 is TGTGCCAGCAGCCCCGGACGAAGAAGGACAGATACGCAGTATTTT. It codes for CASSPGRRRTDTQYF.

This chain links TRBV10-2 with TRBJ2-2; TRBD1 might be the D (5 bases). The CDR3 covers 15 residues. The V end lost 7 bases, the J end lost 0 bases, and 12 bases lay between the germline ends. Per germline, CDR1 WSHSY and CDR2 SAAADI. CDR3 amino acids: CASTSHRTNTGELFF. DNA of the CDR3: TGCGCCAGCACCTCCCACAGGACGAACACCGGGGAGCTGTTTTTT.

This chain connects TRBV9 to TRBJ1-2; 12 bases match TRBD1. Germline loops: CDR1 SGDLS, CDR2 YYNGEE. V was pared by 3 bases and J by 3 bases, with 15 bases of the junction left unmatched. The CDR3 consists of 19 residues. For the CDR3, the DNA is TGTGCCAGCAGCGAACGAGCCGGGACAGGGGGCAGTAGAGACTATGGCTACACCTTC. Protein: CASSERAGTGGSRDYGYTF.

The CDR3 nucleotides are TGTGCCAGCAGTTTGTACGCATCTAGGGAGCAGTACTTC. Encoded protein: CASSLYASREQYF. The chain joins TRBV12-3 or TRBV12-4 to TRBJ2-7; D is ambiguous. V was trimmed by 3 bases and J by 7 bases, leaving 13 bases between them. The CDR3 runs 13 residues.

V gene TRBV7-9 combines with J gene TRBJ2-3, with 7 bases aligning to TRBD1. CDR1 is SEHNR and CDR2 is FQNEAQ in the germline V gene (reference sequence). The CDR3 runs to 15 residues. V dropped 4 bases and J dropped 2; count of bases not matched to a gene: 6. CDR3 DNA: TGTGCCAGCAGCTCCTGGACAGGTTACACAGATACGCAGTATTTT. This codes for CASSSWTGYTDTQYF.

The chain uses TRBV6-2 or TRBV6-3 and TRBJ1-2, with D possibly TRBD1 on 5 matching bases. The CDR3 consists of 13 residues. Germline V CDR1 and CDR2: MNHEY, SVGEGT. V was cut by 2 bases and J by 4 bases, with 8 bases left in between. The CDR3 region has the DNA TGTGCCAGCAGTTACAGGGGCGGCTATGGCTACACCTTC. Amino acids: CASSYRGGYGYTF.

This clone was seen a single time. This rearrangement joins TRBV27 to TRBJ2-7, with 12 bases that match TRBD2. CDR3 size: 16 residues. The junction had 6 bases not matched to a gene; V was cut back by 5 bases and J by 1 base. Germline V gives CDR1 MNHEY, CDR2 SMNVEV (reference sequence). The CDR3 DNA sequence: TGTGCCAGCAGTCCTAGCGGGAGGGCGGGTTCCTACGAGCAGTACTTC. The encoded protein is CASSPSGRAGSYEQYF.

The chain links TRBV6-4 to TRBJ1-4; maybe TRBD1 (5 bases). Per germline, CDR1 MRHNA and CDR2 SNTAGT. This CDR3 has 15 amino acids. V lost 6 bases, J lost 2 bases, and 13 bases lay in between. The DNA of the CDR3 is TGTGCCAGCAGATCGGGGGGGTGGACTAATGAAAAACTGTTTTTT. Translating gives CASRSGGWTNEKLFF.

This chain links TRBV11-2 with TRBJ1-1, with a tentative D call TRBD1 (6 bases). CDR3 length equals 18 residues. Germline V lookup: CDR1 SGHAT, CDR2 FQNNGV. Deletions cut 1 base from V and 4 bases from J, with 22 bases between. Here the CDR3 DNA reads TGTGCCAGCAGCTTAGGAGGGGGGCTCGTGGTCCGGGGCACTGAAGCTTTCTTT. This encodes CASSLGGGLVVRGTEAFF.

The chain couples TRBV7-2 to TRBJ2-1; 9 positions agree with TRBD2. The CDR3 runs 15 residues. Germline CDR1 reads SGHTA; CDR2 reads FQGNSA. J lost 6 bases, V lost 3 bases, and 6 bases had no gene match. CDR3 DNA: TGTGCCAGCAGCTTCGAGACTAGCGGAGGCAATGAGCAGTTCTTC. Its protein is CASSFETSGGNEQFF. Looking up the rest from reference TRBV7-2 and TRBJ2-1 gives the full variable domain: GAGVSQSPSNKVTEKGKDVELRCDPISGHTALYWYRQSLGQGLEFLIYFQGNSAPDKSGLPSDRFSAERTGGSVSTLTIQRTQQEDSAVYLCASSFETSGGNEQFFGPGTRLTVL.

The chain recombines TRBV5-4 with TRBJ2-3; possible D gene TRBD1, 6 bases. Trimming removed 0 bases from V and 4 bases from J, with 18 bases in between. The CDR3 consists of 17 residues. Germline V gene lookup returns CDR1 SGHNT and CDR2 YYREEE (reference sequence). The CDR3 sequence is CASSLASTLGGADTQYF. DNA for the CDR3: TGTGCCAGCAGCTTGGCCTCGACTTTAGGGGGAGCAGATACGCAGTATTTT.

J is TRBJ2-7 and V is TRBV14; no clear D gene. CDR1 is SGHDN, CDR2 FVKESK, per germline. The CDR3 loop spans 14 amino acids. Trimming took 0 bases from V and 9 from J, leaving 15 bases between them. CDR3 loop: CASSQELRQTSQYF. DNA of the CDR3: TGTGCCAGCAGCCAAGAACTTCGGCAAACTTCGCAGTACTTC.

The chain links TRBV7-9 to TRBJ1-1; D is unclear. The CDR3 totals 13 residues. V gave up 0 bases and J gave up 2 bases, with 4 bases separating them. CDR1 is SEHNR, CDR2 FQNEAQ, per germline (reference sequence). CDR3 nucleotides: TGTGCCAGCAGCTTAGCGGCCAACACTGAAGCTTTCTTT. It yields the protein CASSLAANTEAFF.

In this sample, this clone turned up a few times. V gene TRBV28 combines with J gene TRBJ1-2; D is uncertain. The CDR3 length is 15 residues. Per germline, CDR1 MDHEN and CDR2 SYDVKM. The V end was cut by 2 bases, the J end by 4 bases, with 14 bases between. CDR3 region: CASSLGYSLVYGYTF. The CDR3 DNA is TGTGCCAGCAGTTTAGGTTACAGTTTAGTCTATGGCTACACCTTC.

As DNA, the CDR3 is TGTGCCAGCAGCTTCACAGATACGCAGTATTTT. This gives the protein CASSFTDTQYF. The chain couples TRBV12-3 or TRBV12-4 to TRBJ2-3, with D unclear. The CDR3 covers 11 residues. V lost 6 bases and J lost 2, with 3 bases in between.

This clone is a singleton in its sample. The gene calls are TRBV2 and TRBJ2-1, with unresolved D. Germline CDR1 and CDR2: SNHLY and FYNNEI. The V end was cut by 7 bases, the J end by 6 bases, with 13 bases between. The CDR3 is 13 residues long. CDR3 bases: TGTGCCAGCAAGTCTAATTCGGGCAATGAGCAGTTCTTC. This sequence encodes CASKSNSGNEQFF.

The CDR3 sequence is CASSPNLGGDGYTF. CDR3 nucleotide sequence: TGTGCCAGCTCACCGAATTTGGGTGGCGATGGCTACACCTTC. The chain carries TRBV18 and TRBJ1-2; D is unclear. Trimming shortened V by 3 bases and J by 6 bases, and 14 bases separated the two germline ends. CDR1 and CDR2 (germline): KGHSH, LQKENI. The CDR3 spans 14 residues. The full variable domain, completed using reference TRBV18 and TRBJ1-2, is NAGVMQNPRHLVRRRGQEARLRCSPMKGHSHVYWYRQLPEEGLKFMVYLQKENIIDESGMPKERFSAEFPKEGPSILRIQQVVRGDSAAYFCASSPNLGGDGYTFGSGTRLTVV.

The V and J genes are TRBV12-3 or TRBV12-4 and TRBJ2-1, with 13 bases that match TRBD2. V trimming: 10 bases; J trimming: 9 bases; junction bases outside the gene matches: 6. This CDR3 has 13 amino acids. The DNA of the CDR3 is TGTGCCACCGTACTAGCGGGAGGGGGTGAGCAGTTCTTC. Amino acid sequence: CATVLAGGGEQFF.

This chain links TRBV28 with TRBJ1-5; 8 positions match TRBD1. The V and J ends lost 6 bases and 6 bases, in that order; junction bases with no gene match: 10. CDR3 length: 15 amino acids. Germline V lookup: CDR1 MDHEN, CDR2 SYDVKM. The CDR3 region has the DNA TGTGCCAGCAGATCCGCAGGGGGCGCGGGTCAGCCCCAGCATTTT. It encodes CASRSAGGAGQPQHF.